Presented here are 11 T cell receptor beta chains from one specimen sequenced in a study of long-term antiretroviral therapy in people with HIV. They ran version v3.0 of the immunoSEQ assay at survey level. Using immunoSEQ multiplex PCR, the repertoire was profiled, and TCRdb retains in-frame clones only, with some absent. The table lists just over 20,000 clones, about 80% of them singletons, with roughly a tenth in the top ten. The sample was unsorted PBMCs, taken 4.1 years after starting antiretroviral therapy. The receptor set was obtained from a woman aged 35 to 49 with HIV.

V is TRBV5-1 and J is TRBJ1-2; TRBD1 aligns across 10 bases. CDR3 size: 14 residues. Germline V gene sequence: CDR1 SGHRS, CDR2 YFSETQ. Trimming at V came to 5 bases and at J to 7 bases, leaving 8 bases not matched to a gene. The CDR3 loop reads CASRQGTGVVGYTF. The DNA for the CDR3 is TGCGCCAGCAGACAAGGGACAGGGGTGGTTGGCTACACCTTC. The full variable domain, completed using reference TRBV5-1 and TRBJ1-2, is KAGVTQTPRYLIKTRGQQVTLSCSPISGHRSVSWYQQTPGQGLQFLFEYFSETQRNKGNFPGRFSGRQFSNSRSEMNVSTLELGDSALYLCASRQGTGVVGYTFGSGTRLTVV.

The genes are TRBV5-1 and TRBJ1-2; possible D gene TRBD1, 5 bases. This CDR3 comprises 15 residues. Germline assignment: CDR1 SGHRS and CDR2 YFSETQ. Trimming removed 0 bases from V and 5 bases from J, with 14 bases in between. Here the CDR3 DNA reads TGCGCCAGCAGCTTGGCCCAGGGCATTGGGTATGGCTACACCTTC. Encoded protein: CASSLAQGIGYGYTF.

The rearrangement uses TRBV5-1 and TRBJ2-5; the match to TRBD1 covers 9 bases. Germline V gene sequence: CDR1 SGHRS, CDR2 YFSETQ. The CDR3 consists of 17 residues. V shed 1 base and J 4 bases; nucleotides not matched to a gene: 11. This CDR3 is CASSLMTGTGSSETQYF. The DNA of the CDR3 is TGCGCCAGCAGCTTGATGACCGGGACAGGGAGCTCAGAGACCCAGTACTTC.

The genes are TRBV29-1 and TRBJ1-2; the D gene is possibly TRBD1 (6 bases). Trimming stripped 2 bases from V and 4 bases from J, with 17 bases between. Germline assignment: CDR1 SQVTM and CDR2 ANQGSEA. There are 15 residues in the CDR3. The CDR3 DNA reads TGCAGCGTTGAAAGGGTGGGGGCGCAGGGCTATGGCTACACCTTC. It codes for CSVERVGAQGYGYTF.

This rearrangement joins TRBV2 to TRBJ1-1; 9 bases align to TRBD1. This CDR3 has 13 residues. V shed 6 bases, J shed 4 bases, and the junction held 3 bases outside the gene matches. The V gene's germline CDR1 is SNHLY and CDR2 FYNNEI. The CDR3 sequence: CASSGQGFTEAFF. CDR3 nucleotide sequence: TGTGCCAGCAGCGGACAGGGGTTCACTGAAGCTTTCTTT.

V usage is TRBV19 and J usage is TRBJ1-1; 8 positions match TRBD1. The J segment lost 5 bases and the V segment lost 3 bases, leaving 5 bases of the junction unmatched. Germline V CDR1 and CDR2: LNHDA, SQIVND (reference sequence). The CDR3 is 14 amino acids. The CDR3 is CASSMRQGLTEAFF. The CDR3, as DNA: TGTGCCAGTAGTATGAGACAGGGGCTAACTGAAGCTTTCTTT. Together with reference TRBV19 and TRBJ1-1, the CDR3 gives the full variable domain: DGGITQSPKYLFRKEGQNVTLSCEQNLNHDAMYWYRQDPGQGLRLIYYSQIVNDFQKGDIAEGYSVSREKKESFPLTVTSAQKNPTAFYLCASSMRQGLTEAFFGQGTRLTVV.

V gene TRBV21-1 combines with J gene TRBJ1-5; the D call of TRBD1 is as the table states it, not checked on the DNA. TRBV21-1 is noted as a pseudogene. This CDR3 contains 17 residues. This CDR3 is CASSLLRGQLSNQPQHF. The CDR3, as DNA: TGTGCCAGCAGCTTACTCCGGGGACAGCTCAGCAATCAGCCCCAGCATTTT.

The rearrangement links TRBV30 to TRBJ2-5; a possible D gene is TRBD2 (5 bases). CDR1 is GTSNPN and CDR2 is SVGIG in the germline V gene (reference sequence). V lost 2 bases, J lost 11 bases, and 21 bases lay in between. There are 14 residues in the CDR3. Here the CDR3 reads CAWSRGLASDGQYF. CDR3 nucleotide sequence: TGTGCCTGGAGTAGAGGGTTAGCGAGCGATGGTCAGTACTTC.

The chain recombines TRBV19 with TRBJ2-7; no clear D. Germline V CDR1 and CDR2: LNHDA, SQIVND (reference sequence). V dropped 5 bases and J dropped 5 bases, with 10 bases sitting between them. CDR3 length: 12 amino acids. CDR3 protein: CASSAIPDEQYF. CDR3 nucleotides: TGTGCCAGTAGTGCCATCCCCGACGAGCAGTACTTC.

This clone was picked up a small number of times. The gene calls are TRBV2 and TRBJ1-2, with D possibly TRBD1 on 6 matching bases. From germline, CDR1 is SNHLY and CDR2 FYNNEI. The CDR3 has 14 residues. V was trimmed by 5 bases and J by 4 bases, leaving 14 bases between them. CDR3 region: CASSWGRLSYGYTF. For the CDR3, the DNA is TGTGCCAGCAGTTGGGGGCGCTTGAGCTATGGCTACACCTTC.

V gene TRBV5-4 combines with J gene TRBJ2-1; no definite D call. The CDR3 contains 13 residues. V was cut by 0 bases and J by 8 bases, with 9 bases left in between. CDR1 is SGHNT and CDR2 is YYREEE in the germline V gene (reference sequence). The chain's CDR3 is CASSLDGIYEQFF. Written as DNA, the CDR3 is TGTGCCAGCAGCTTGGATGGTATCTATGAGCAGTTCTTC.